These 26 T cell receptor beta chains originate from one sample sequenced in a study of control samples from healthy donors and cancer patients. The protocol was immunoSEQ multiplex PCR, while the TCRdb copy is restricted to in-frame clones and leaves out a portion. The sample lists 110,000 to 150,000 clones; about 89% were seen once. The sample taken for sequencing was blood. These receptors all come from a man younger than 35 in good health.

CDR3 protein: CASSYAETQYF. The CDR3 DNA is TGTGCCAGCAGTTACGCAGAGACCCAGTACTTC. The chain recombines TRBV6-2 or TRBV6-3 with TRBJ2-5; D is unclear. CDR1 and CDR2 from the germline V gene are MNHEY and SVGEGT. There are 11 residues in the CDR3. V lost 2 bases, J lost 4 bases, and 2 bases lay in between.

The chain has TRBV11-2 and TRBJ2-1; the match to TRBD2 covers 11 bases. Trimming at V came to 5 bases and at J to 4 bases, leaving 4 bases not matched to a gene. CDR3 size: 15 residues. Germline CDR1 SGHAT, CDR2 FQNNGV. Here the CDR3 DNA reads TGTGCCAGCAGCCTGGGACTAGCGGCTTACAATGAGCAGTTCTTC. Translating gives CASSLGLAAYNEQFF.

This chain connects TRBV12-3 or TRBV12-4 to TRBJ1-4, with TRBD1 matching over 8 bases. The CDR3 runs 13 residues. J gave up 8 bases and V 5 bases, and 4 bases lay outside the gene matches. The CDR3 nucleotides read TGTGCCAGCAGTGGACAGGGAGGCGAAAAACTGTTTTTT. Translated, it gives CASSGQGGEKLFF.

This clone was seen a few times. The rearrangement uses TRBV9 and TRBJ2-5, with 12 bases lining up with TRBD2. V was clipped by 4 bases and J by 0 bases; unmatched bases: 1. This CDR3 has 15 residues. The germline CDR1 and CDR2 sequences are SGDLS and YYNGEE. The CDR3 spells CASSWTSGDQETQYF. The CDR3 DNA sequence: TGTGCCAGCAGCTGGACTAGCGGGGACCAAGAGACCCAGTACTTC.

The chain couples TRBV4-1 to TRBJ2-3; TRBD1 agrees at 10 bases. This CDR3 region has 15 residues. The V segment lost 4 bases and the J segment 4 bases; nucleotides outside the gene matches: 5. Germline V gene data show CDR1 as MGHRA and CDR2 as YSYEKL. CDR3 in DNA: TGCGCCAGCAGCCGGGGACAGGGGTTCGCAGATACGCAGTATTTT. Protein: CASSRGQGFADTQYF.

The chain has TRBV19 and TRBJ1-5; tentative D call: TRBD1 (5 bases). Germline assignment: CDR1 LNHDA and CDR2 SQIVND (reference sequence). V gave up 7 bases and J gave up 2 bases, with 15 bases separating them. This CDR3 region has 15 residues. The CDR3: CASKGRQGGNQPQHF. The CDR3 DNA reads TGTGCCAGTAAGGGTCGGCAGGGAGGCAATCAGCCCCAGCATTTT.

The gene calls are TRBV9 and TRBJ2-1, with D possibly TRBD2 on 6 matching bases. The CDR3 totals 14 residues. The V gene lost 1 base and the J gene lost 9 bases, with 14 bases spanning the gap. Germline loops: CDR1 SGDLS, CDR2 YYNGEE. CDR3 nucleotide sequence: TGTGCCAGCAGCGTATTGGAGACAGCGGGTGAGCAGTTCTTC. This codes for CASSVLETAGEQFF.

This clone showed up just once. This sequence joins TRBV11-1 and TRBJ2-1, with TRBD2 matching 9 bases. The CDR3 has 15 amino acids. Germline loops: CDR1 SGHAT, CDR2 FQDESV (reference sequence). V gave up 8 bases and J gave up 6 bases; unmatched junction bases: 11. The CDR3 DNA reads TGTGCCAGCGCCACGCGCGGGGGGGCAGGCAATGAGCAGTTCTTC. It codes for CASATRGGAGNEQFF.

This clone was found once. V gene TRBV15 combines with J gene TRBJ2-5; D could derive from TRBD1 or TRBD2 (6 bases each). This CDR3 has 16 amino acids. Germline V gene sequence: CDR1 LNHNV, CDR2 YYDKDF (reference sequence). Trimming stripped 3 bases from V and 4 bases from J, with 18 bases between. CDR3 sequence: CATSSPSKGGRETQYF. Written as DNA, the CDR3 is TGTGCCACCAGCAGTCCAAGCAAGGGGGGAAGAGAGACCCAGTACTTC.

The chain links TRBV28 to TRBJ1-2, with D maybe TRBD1 (5 bases). CDR1 is MDHEN, CDR2 SYDVKM, per germline. CDR3 length equals 13 residues. Trimming took 5 bases from V and 7 from J, leaving 14 bases between them. CDR3 nucleotide sequence: TGTGCCAGCAGTCAACGGGACCGCGTTGGCTACACCTTC. It yields the protein CASSQRDRVGYTF.

The V and J genes are TRBV7-9 and TRBJ2-5; 8 nucleotides align to TRBD1. The length of the CDR3 is 15 residues. V lost 5 bases to trimming and J lost 5 bases; unmatched junction nucleotides: 10. Germline V gene lookup returns CDR1 SEHNR and CDR2 FQNEAQ (reference sequence). The CDR3 nucleotides read TGTGCCAGCAGCAAAGGCCAGGGGGCAAGTGAGACCCAGTACTTC. Protein: CASSKGQGASETQYF.

The chain carries TRBV3-1 (or the pseudogene TRBV3-2) and TRBJ1-1; 8 nucleotides line up with TRBD1. CDR3 length equals 14 residues. Germline CDR1 reads LGHDT; CDR2 reads YNNKEL (reference sequence). The V and J ends lost 3 bases and 6 bases, in that order; junction bases with no gene match: 6. The CDR3 DNA sequence: TGTGCCAGCAGCCACTCGACAGGGGTAGCTGAAGCTTTCTTT. Protein sequence: CASSHSTGVAEAFF.

The chain is built from TRBV30 and TRBJ2-1, with D maybe TRBD2 (5 bases). V was trimmed by 2 bases and J by 4 bases, leaving 12 bases between them. There are 14 residues in the CDR3. CDR1 is GTSNPN, CDR2 SVGIG, per germline (reference sequence). The CDR3 DNA reads TGTGCCTGGAGTACCGGGATTCGATACAATGAGCAGTTCTTC. Protein: CAWSTGIRYNEQFF.

The J gene is TRBJ1-2, the V gene TRBV19; no clear D. The CDR3 loop spans 12 amino acids. Trimming removed 5 bases from V and 8 bases from J, with 12 bases in between. Germline values: CDR1 LNHDA, CDR2 SQIVND (reference sequence). CDR3 DNA sequence: TGTGCCAGTAGTGTGGGGATGCGGGGCTACACCTTC. Amino acid sequence: CASSVGMRGYTF.

On this clone itself: One end of the junction fails to match germline, which may point to a read error. The chain combines TRBV6-1 with TRBJ1-1, with unresolved D. Germline V gene data show CDR1 as MNHNS and CDR2 as SASEGT. The CDR3 spans 15 residues. CDR3 region: CASSEEAPGWTEAFF. For the CDR3, the DNA is TGTGCCAGCAGCGAAGAGGCACCCGGGTGGACTGAAGCTTTCTTT.

This chain links TRBV12-3 or TRBV12-4 with TRBJ1-1; 9 bases align to TRBD1. Trimming took 7 bases from V and 4 from J; bases not matched to a gene: 4. This CDR3 spans 13 amino acids. For the CDR3, the DNA is TGTGCCAGCATCACAGGGGGCGGCACTGAAGCTTTCTTT. Translation: CASITGGGTEAFF.

The V call is TRBV9, the J call TRBJ1-3; D is ambiguous. The ends were cut back, 2 bases at V and 0 bases at J, with 12 bases in the middle. CDR3 size: 16 residues. Germline values: CDR1 SGDLS, CDR2 YYNGEE. In DNA, the CDR3 is TGTGCCAGCAGCGTCTCATCACGGACCTCTGGAAACACCATATATTTT. As protein: CASSVSSRTSGNTIYF.

CDR3 sequence: CASSPRIEAFF. CDR3 in DNA: TGTGCCAGCAGCCCTCGGATAGAAGCTTTCTTT. The chain joins TRBV13 to TRBJ1-1; D is unclear. CDR1 and CDR2 (germline): PRHDT, FYEKMQ (reference sequence). Trimming shortened V by 5 bases and J by 8 bases, and 9 bases separated the two germline ends. This CDR3 has 11 amino acids.

The chain couples TRBV6-2 or TRBV6-3 to TRBJ2-5; the D call may be TRBD1 or TRBD2 (5 bases each). Deletions cut 0 bases from V and 0 bases from J, with 11 bases between. The germline gives CDR1 MNHEY, CDR2 SVGEGT. This CDR3 has 16 amino acids. This CDR3 is CASSYSGVGDQETQYF. The CDR3 region has the DNA TGTGCCAGCAGTTACTCGGGGGTAGGGGACCAAGAGACCCAGTACTTC.

This chain joins TRBV4-2 and TRBJ2-1; D unresolved. The CDR3 extends over 17 amino acids. The germline V gene has CDR1 LGHNA and CDR2 YNFKEQ. The V end was cut by 0 bases, the J end by 7 bases, with 19 bases between. CDR3 in amino acids: CASSQDPAPAAPNEQFF. CDR3 bases: TGTGCCAGCAGCCAAGATCCCGCTCCGGCGGCGCCTAATGAGCAGTTCTTC.

This chain uses TRBV4-3 with TRBJ2-3; 9 positions match TRBD2. Trimming removed 0 bases from V and 6 bases from J; junction bases left unmatched: 10. The CDR3 loop spans 17 amino acids. Germline loops: CDR1 LGHNA, CDR2 YSLEER. The CDR3 protein is CASSQDHTSGLGDTQYF. Written as DNA, the CDR3 is TGCGCCAGCAGCCAAGATCACACTAGCGGGCTGGGGGATACGCAGTATTTT.

This rearrangement joins TRBV11-2 to TRBJ1-1; no firm D call. V dropped 1 base and J dropped 0 bases, with 3 bases sitting between them. CDR3 length: 13 residues. Germline V gene data show CDR1 as SGHAT and CDR2 as FQNNGV. As DNA, the CDR3 is TGTGCCAGCAGCTTAGGAGTGAACACTGAAGCTTTCTTT. The encoded protein is CASSLGVNTEAFF.

The V gene is TRBV7-9, the J gene TRBJ2-5, with D possibly matching TRBD2 (6 bases). Looked up from germline, CDR1 is SEHNR and CDR2 is FQNEAQ (reference sequence). Trimming shortened V by 0 bases and J by 0 bases, and 14 bases separated the two germline ends. The CDR3 runs 17 residues. The CDR3 DNA reads TGTGCCAGCAGCTTAGCGCGGGCGGGACCTGACCAAGAGACCCAGTACTTC. Its protein is CASSLARAGPDQETQYF.

With regard to this clone: The junction does not match germline at one end; this may be a read error. The CDR3 sequence: CGTSGVGGELFF. As DNA, the CDR3 is TGCGGGACTAGCGGGGTAGGCGGGGAGCTGTTTTTT. The rearrangement uses TRBV12-3 or TRBV12-4 and TRBJ2-2, with TRBD2 matching 13 bases. The CDR3 totals 12 residues.

The V and J genes are TRBV30 and TRBJ1-1, with D unclear. Germline lookup yields CDR1 GTSNPN and CDR2 SVGIG (reference sequence). The CDR3 runs 13 residues. Trimming took off 3 bases at V and 6 bases at J, with 14 bases between the two ends. For the CDR3, the DNA is TGTGCCTGGAGATCTGGGTTTGTCCCTGAAGCTTTCTTT. Its protein is CAWRSGFVPEAFF.

This CDR3 reads CASSGTGAPMAQYF. The CDR3 coding sequence is TGTGCCAGCAGTGGTACAGGGGCACCCATGGCCCAGTACTTC. This chain connects TRBV2 to TRBJ2-5, with 7 bases that match TRBD1. CDR3 length: 14 residues. V was clipped by 4 bases and J by 9 bases; unmatched bases: 11. Germline CDR1 is SNHLY and CDR2 is FYNNEI.